A selection of T cell receptor beta chains follows, all from one sample in a study of T cells in Graves' hyperthyroidism and ophthalmopathy. A single record per CDR3 protein comes from TCRdb applying MiXCR to the multiplex PCR reads. The sample consists of 540,000 or so distinct CDR3 sequences, 15% to 18% of them appearing once. Material: blood. These receptors were collected from a woman aged 25 to 45 with Graves' hyperthyroidism. Both conserved end residues are part of each CDR3. Each record gives: CDR3 protein, CDR3 DNA, J gene, V gene, clone size, D gene. The D gene is left open where the match is weak. Clone size is not always given. Where it is, it says once, few, many or a class for expanded clones.

cdr3_aa: CASSEFLRGRDMFGYTF; cdr3_nt: TGTGCCAGCAGTGAGTTCCTGCGGGGCAGAGACATGTTCGGCTACACCTTC; j_call: TRBJ1-2; v_call: TRBV5-6; clone_size: many; d_call: .
cdr3_aa: CASNGATDLNDEQFF; cdr3_nt: TGTGCCAGCAACGGGGCGACGGATCTTAACGATGAGCAGTTCTTC; j_call: TRBJ2-1; v_call: TRBV9; clone_size: few; d_call: .
cdr3_aa: CASSDRGFHEQYF; cdr3_nt: TGCGCCAGCAGTGATCGAGGTTTCCACGAGCAGTACTTC; j_call: TRBJ2-7; v_call: TRBV10-1; clone_size: many; d_call: .
cdr3_aa: CASSFWGTYNEQFF; cdr3_nt: TGTGCCAGCAGTTTTTGGGGGACCTACAATGAGCAGTTCTTC; j_call: TRBJ2-1; v_call: TRBV28; clone_size: many; d_call: .
cdr3_aa: CASSLFGERWDTEAFF; cdr3_nt: TGTGCCAGCAGTTTATTCGGGGAGAGGTGGGACACTGAAGCTTTCTTT; j_call: TRBJ1-1; v_call: TRBV27; clone_size: many; d_call: .
cdr3_aa: CASSQTSSYYEQYF; cdr3_nt: TGTGCCAGCAGTCAGACCTCGTCATACTACGAGCAGTACTTC; j_call: TRBJ2-7; v_call: TRBV11-2; clone_size: many; d_call: .
cdr3_aa: CAWAGLSTYNEQFF; cdr3_nt: TGTGCCTGGGCGGGACTATCAACCTACAATGAGCAGTTCTTC; j_call: TRBJ2-1; v_call: TRBV30; clone_size: .; d_call: TRBD2
cdr3_aa: CASGRDRGWNEQFF; cdr3_nt: TGTGCCAGCGGGAGGGACAGGGGTTGGAATGAGCAGTTCTTC; j_call: TRBJ2-1; v_call: TRBV12-3/TRBV12-4; clone_size: many; d_call: TRBD1
cdr3_aa: CASSERPLTTGGRSPLHF; cdr3_nt: TGTGCCAGCAGTGAACGCCCGCTGACGACAGGGGGTAGATCACCCCTCCACTTT; j_call: TRBJ1-6; v_call: TRBV6-1; clone_size: .; d_call: TRBD1
cdr3_aa: CASSYPSGSSFEQFF; cdr3_nt: TGTGCCAGCAGTTACCCTAGCGGGAGTAGTTTTGAGCAGTTCTTC; j_call: TRBJ2-1; v_call: TRBV6-1; clone_size: many; d_call: TRBD2
cdr3_aa: CASSSSVDTQYF; cdr3_nt: TGTGCCAGCAGTTCGAGCGTAGATACGCAGTATTTT; j_call: TRBJ2-3; v_call: TRBV12-3/TRBV12-4; clone_size: .; d_call: .
cdr3_aa: CASSPSAPSWSYNEQFF; cdr3_nt: TGTGCCAGTAGTCCATCAGCGCCTAGCTGGAGTTACAATGAGCAGTTCTTC; j_call: TRBJ2-1; v_call: TRBV19; clone_size: .; d_call: .
cdr3_aa: CASRAGVAAGELFF; cdr3_nt: TGCGCCAGCCGAGCGGGAGTGGCGGCCGGGGAGCTGTTTTTT; j_call: TRBJ2-2; v_call: TRBV5-1; clone_size: many; d_call: TRBD2
cdr3_aa: CSAHSGVYDEQFF; cdr3_nt: TGCAGCGCCCACTCGGGAGTCTACGATGAGCAGTTCTTC; j_call: TRBJ2-1; v_call: TRBV29-1; clone_size: .; d_call: .
cdr3_aa: CASSAVRLRASLEGYTF; cdr3_nt: TGCGCCAGCAGCGCCGTCCGGTTAAGGGCGTCCCTCGAGGGCTACACCTTC; j_call: TRBJ1-2; v_call: TRBV5-1; clone_size: few; d_call: .
cdr3_aa: CASSLGGIAMNTEAFF; cdr3_nt: TGTGCCAGCAGCTTAGGGGGAATCGCGATGAACACTGAAGCTTTCTTT; j_call: TRBJ1-1; v_call: TRBV7-2; clone_size: .; d_call: .
cdr3_aa: CASSPFLTNTGELFF; cdr3_nt: TGTGCCAGCTCACCATTCCTCACGAACACCGGGGAGCTGTTTTTT; j_call: TRBJ2-2; v_call: TRBV18; clone_size: .; d_call: .
cdr3_aa: CASSAGGRTQYF; cdr3_nt: TGTGCCAGCAGTGCGGGGGGGCGGACCCAGTACTTC; j_call: TRBJ2-5; v_call: TRBV2; clone_size: .; d_call: TRBD2
cdr3_aa: CASSYTSDDNEQFF; cdr3_nt: TGTGCCAGCAGCTACACTAGCGACGACAATGAGCAGTTCTTC; j_call: TRBJ2-1; v_call: TRBV7-6; clone_size: many; d_call: TRBD2
cdr3_aa: CASSPPYYLNNEQFF; cdr3_nt: TGTGCCAGCTCACCACCGTACTACCTAAACAATGAGCAGTTCTTC; j_call: TRBJ2-1; v_call: TRBV18; clone_size: many; d_call: .
cdr3_aa: CATNRIATGELFF; cdr3_nt: TGTGCCACCAACCGGATAGCAACCGGGGAGCTGTTTTTT; j_call: TRBJ2-2; v_call: TRBV24-1; clone_size: few; d_call: .
cdr3_aa: CASSLDWDSYGYTF; cdr3_nt: TGTGCCAGCAGTTTAGACTGGGACAGCTATGGCTACACCTTC; j_call: TRBJ1-2; v_call: TRBV12-3/TRBV12-4; clone_size: many; d_call: TRBD1
cdr3_aa: CASSHGQNYGYTF; cdr3_nt: TGTGCCAGCAGCCACGGACAGAACTATGGCTACACCTTC; j_call: TRBJ1-2; v_call: TRBV14; clone_size: few; d_call: .
cdr3_aa: CASSYAGLAGVETQYF; cdr3_nt: TGTGCCAGCAGTTACGCCGGACTAGCGGGAGTAGAGACCCAGTACTTC; j_call: TRBJ2-5; v_call: TRBV6-1; clone_size: many; d_call: TRBD2
cdr3_aa: CSARDRPTEAFF; cdr3_nt: TGCAGTGCCCGGGACAGACCCACTGAAGCTTTCTTT; j_call: TRBJ1-1; v_call: TRBV20-1; clone_size: few; d_call: TRBD1
cdr3_aa: CASSFARSGANVLTF; cdr3_nt: TGTGCCAGCAGCTTTGCCAGGTCTGGGGCCAACGTCCTGACTTTC; j_call: TRBJ2-6; v_call: TRBV7-6; clone_size: .; d_call: .
cdr3_aa: CASSPGPDTGELFF; cdr3_nt: TGTGCCAGCAGTCCAGGGCCCGACACCGGGGAGCTGTTTTTT; j_call: TRBJ2-2; v_call: TRBV6-4; clone_size: few; d_call: .